The next 27 T cell receptor beta chains were all read from a single sample in a study of cytomegalovirus exposure and HLA in healthy donors. It was with 60 Vbeta and 13 Jbeta primers that the PCR ran. Here immunoSEQ multiplex PCR was the method, and the copy in TCRdb shows in-frame clones only, minus some. The sample has 150,000 to 200,000 clones, 84% seen once. The sequencing sample was made of PBMCs. The receptors originated from a boy aged 5-17 years in good health and CMV-seronegative.

This clone was observed once. V is TRBV11-2 and J is TRBJ1-2; tentatively, D is TRBD1 (5 bases). Trimming shortened V by 7 bases and J by 3 bases, and 18 bases separated the two germline ends. The CDR3 has 15 residues. Germline CDR1 is SGHAT and CDR2 is FQNNGV. The CDR3: CASKPWGGWDYGYTF. The CDR3, as DNA: TGTGCCAGCAAACCCTGGGGGGGATGGGACTATGGCTACACCTTC.

The chain links TRBV9 to TRBJ1-3, with 12 bases fitting TRBD1. CDR1 is SGDLS and CDR2 is YYNGEE in the germline V gene. V dropped 3 bases and J dropped 8; count of bases not matched to a gene: 3. This CDR3 has 14 residues. CDR3 sequence (DNA): TGTGCCAGCAGCGCGGGGACAGGGGGCCACACCATATATTTT. This sequence encodes CASSAGTGGHTIYF. The full variable domain, its missing parts supplied by reference TRBV9 and TRBJ1-3, is DSGVTQTPKHLITATGQRVTLRCSPRSGDLSVYWYQQSLDQGLQFLIQYYNGEERAKGNILERFSAQQFPDLHSELNLSSLELGDSALYFCASSAGTGGHTIYFGEGSWLTVV.

The chain has TRBV2 and TRBJ2-3; 11 positions match TRBD2. Trimming removed 6 bases from V and 4 bases from J; junction bases left unmatched: 9. Germline assignment: CDR1 SNHLY and CDR2 FYNNEI. CDR3 length equals 16 residues. Written as DNA, the CDR3 is TGTGCCAGCAGAAACCCGGGACTAGCGGAATCAGATACGCAGTATTTT. Translating gives CASRNPGLAESDTQYF.

The chain employs TRBV4-1 and TRBJ1-2, with 7 positions matching TRBD1. V was pared by 0 bases and J by 5 bases, with 3 bases of the junction left unmatched. The CDR3 covers 14 residues. Germline lookup yields CDR1 MGHRA and CDR2 YSYEKL. The chain's CDR3 is CASSQDTGDYGYTF. DNA for the CDR3: TGCGCCAGCAGCCAAGACACAGGGGATTATGGCTACACCTTC.

The chain has TRBV27 and TRBJ2-1; D ambiguous. V lost 7 bases to trimming and J lost 0 bases, with 10 bases between them. The CDR3 has 14 residues. CDR1 is MNHEY, CDR2 SMNVEV, per germline (reference sequence). For the CDR3, the DNA is TGTGCCAGCAACCCAGGAAGCTCCTACAATGAGCAGTTCTTC. Its protein is CASNPGSSYNEQFF.

The gene calls are TRBV11-2 and TRBJ1-5; weak D call: TRBD1 (5 bases). Germline V CDR1 and CDR2: SGHAT, FQNNGV. The CDR3 is made up of 15 amino acids. Deletions cut 1 base from V and 0 bases from J, with 7 bases between. Written as DNA, the CDR3 is TGTGCCAGCAGCTTAGCAGGGTATAGCAATCAGCCCCAGCATTTT. It codes for CASSLAGYSNQPQHF.

V and J are TRBV15 and TRBJ1-6; no reliable D call. Between the trimmed V and J ends, which lost 0 bases and 6 bases, there was a span of 9 bases. This CDR3 is 15 amino acids long. CDR1 LNHNV and CDR2 YYDKDF come from the germline V gene (reference sequence). The CDR3 coding sequence is TGTGCCACCAGCAGAGATCCGGGGTCTAATTCACCCCTCCACTTT. Residues: CATSRDPGSNSPLHF.

The count of this clone is one. This rearrangement joins TRBV2 to TRBJ2-1, with D perhaps matching TRBD2 (5 bases). The CDR3 spans 14 residues. CDR1 and CDR2 from the germline V gene are SNHLY and FYNNEI. Trimming pared 6 bases from V and 0 bases from J, leaving 9 bases between. This CDR3 is CASSDYSSYNEQFF. CDR3 nucleotide sequence: TGTGCCAGCAGCGACTATAGCTCCTACAATGAGCAGTTCTTC.

The chain employs TRBV7-9 and TRBJ1-2; D is unresolved. The CDR3 spans 11 residues. Germline assignment: CDR1 SEHNR and CDR2 FQNEAQ (reference sequence). The V end lost 2 bases, the J end lost 7 bases, and 5 bases lay between the germline ends. The CDR3 DNA follows: TGTGCCAGCAGCTTATCAGGTGGCTACACCTTC. Encoded protein: CASSLSGGYTF.

This clone has more than one count but fewer than ten. The chain is built from TRBV5-4 and TRBJ2-6, with a possible D match to TRBD1 (6 bases). Per the germline V gene, CDR1 is SGHNT and CDR2 is YYREEE (reference sequence). V lost 2 bases and J 2 bases, leaving 8 bases between the germline ends. This CDR3 has 15 amino acids. The CDR3 nucleotides read TGTGCCAGCAGCTTACAGGGCGCTGGGGCCAACGTCCTGACTTTC. Translated, it gives CASSLQGAGANVLTF.

The chain employs TRBV25-1 and TRBJ1-3; D is unresolved. Germline CDR1 is MGHDK and CDR2 is SYGVNS. V lost 2 bases and J 2 bases, leaving 7 bases between the germline ends. The CDR3 spans 14 residues. For the CDR3, the DNA is TGTGCCAGCAGTGAAACCGGGGCTGGAAACACCATATATTTT. Translation gives CASSETGAGNTIYF.

This chain uses TRBV7-9 with TRBJ1-2; 9 bases match TRBD1. The CDR3 runs to 16 residues. The germline gives CDR1 SEHNR, CDR2 FQNEAQ (reference sequence). The V and J ends lost 5 bases and 0 bases, in that order; junction bases with no gene match: 7. CDR3 in amino acids: CASSPGRTGANYGYTF. In DNA form, the CDR3 reads TGTGCCAGCAGCCCTGGTAGGACAGGGGCTAACTATGGCTACACCTTC.

The chain is built from TRBV10-2 and TRBJ2-3; 7 bases map to TRBD2. With 7 bases clipped from V and 1 base from J, the junction kept 5 bases outside the gene matches. The germline V gene has CDR1 WSHSY and CDR2 SAAADI. This CDR3 contains 14 residues. CDR3 sequence (DNA): TGCGCCAGCACGATCAGCGGGGGCACAGATACGCAGTATTTT. This gives the protein CASTISGGTDTQYF.

This clone occurred a few times. The genes are TRBV7-6 and TRBJ2-3, with D hard to call. CDR1 is SGHVS and CDR2 is FNYEAQ in the germline V gene. This CDR3 contains 12 residues. Trimming pared 5 bases from V and 5 bases from J, leaving 8 bases between. For the CDR3, the DNA is TGTGCCAGCAGCCCACTCGGAGATACGCAGTATTTT. Translation: CASSPLGDTQYF.

The J gene is TRBJ2-5, the V gene TRBV27; weak D call: TRBD1 (6 bases). The CDR3 has 15 residues. Looked up from germline, CDR1 is MNHEY and CDR2 is SMNVEV (reference sequence). Trimming took 6 bases from V and 1 from J, leaving 15 bases between them. CDR3 bases: TGTGCCAGCAGGGCTAACAGGGTTGTCCAAGAGACCCAGTACTTC. It encodes CASRANRVVQETQYF.

This chain connects TRBV2 to TRBJ2-1; possible D gene TRBD2, 6 bases. V was clipped by 0 bases and J by 10 bases, with 10 bases between them. Germline V gene lookup returns CDR1 SNHLY and CDR2 FYNNEI. The CDR3 runs to 13 residues. CDR3 loop: CASSEARAGEQFF. The CDR3 DNA reads TGTGCCAGCAGTGAAGCGCGCGCGGGGGAGCAGTTCTTC.

The J gene is TRBJ2-7, the V gene TRBV5-1, with TRBD1 as a possible D gene (6 bases). This CDR3 is 13 amino acids long. Per germline, CDR1 SGHRS and CDR2 YFSETQ. Trimming left V 2 bases short and J 4 bases short, with 10 bases between. CDR3 protein: CASSFTRGYEQYF. The CDR3 DNA reads as TGCGCCAGCAGCTTCACCAGGGGTTACGAGCAGTACTTC.

The CDR3 sequence is CASSPGQGHSYNEQFF. Written as DNA, the CDR3 is TGTGCCAGCTCACCGGGACAGGGACACTCCTACAATGAGCAGTTCTTC. The V call is TRBV18, the J call TRBJ2-1; 9 positions match TRBD1. Germline V lookup: CDR1 KGHSH, CDR2 LQKENI. Trimming at V came to 3 bases and at J to 0 bases, leaving 3 bases not matched to a gene. The CDR3 has 16 amino acids.

V and J are TRBV4-1 and TRBJ2-3, with a weak D call TRBD1 (6 bases). Per the germline V gene, CDR1 is MGHRA and CDR2 is YSYEKL. Trimming removed 2 bases at V and 0 bases at J, with 6 bases between. The CDR3 is 14 residues long. CDR3 in amino acids: CASSQRGSTDTQYF. CDR3 DNA sequence: TGCGCCAGCAGCCAAAGGGGGAGCACAGATACGCAGTATTTT.

The chain employs TRBV13 and TRBJ2-7; TRBD2 aligns across 11 bases. CDR3 length: 16 residues. Germline CDR1 reads PRHDT; CDR2 reads FYEKMQ (reference sequence). V gave up 4 bases and J gave up 2 bases; unmatched junction bases: 7. The CDR3 loop is CASSSPGTSGTYEQYF. CDR3 sequence (DNA): TGTGCCAGCAGCTCACCGGGGACTAGCGGTACCTACGAGCAGTACTTC. The whole variable domain, filled in from reference TRBV13 and TRBJ2-7, reads AAGVIQSPRHLIKEKRETATLKCYPIPRHDTVYWYQQGPGQDPQFLISFYEKMQSDKGSIPDRFSAQQFSDYHSELNMSSLELGDSALYFCASSSPGTSGTYEQYFGPGTRLTVT.

The V call is TRBV30, the J call TRBJ2-2; possible D gene TRBD2, 7 bases. This CDR3 contains 18 residues. The germline V gene encodes CDR1 GTSNPN and CDR2 SVGIG (reference sequence). V shed 0 bases and J shed 0 bases, with 17 bases lying between them. The CDR3 DNA reads as TGTGCCTGGAGTGTACTAGGGGGGAGGGCCCCGAACACCGGGGAGCTGTTTTTT. It codes for CAWSVLGGRAPNTGELFF.

This clone has just one count. The V gene is TRBV6-6, the J gene TRBJ1-1; 8 positions match TRBD1. The CDR3 contains 12 residues. Germline V gene sequence: CDR1 MNHNY, CDR2 SVGAGI (reference sequence). V lost 7 bases and J lost 10; bases outside the gene matches: 8. CDR3 nucleotides: TGTGCCAGCATCAAGGACAGGGCTGGAGCTTTCTTT. Translated, it gives CASIKDRAGAFF.

The chain uses TRBV27 and TRBJ1-2; weak D call: TRBD1 (5 bases). There are 14 residues in the CDR3. CDR1 and CDR2 (germline): MNHEY, SMNVEV (reference sequence). Trimming shortened V by 0 bases and J by 11 bases, and 16 bases separated the two germline ends. CDR3 DNA: TGTGCCAGCAGTTTATCACAGGCAGAAGGCCGGTACACCTTC. It encodes CASSLSQAEGRYTF.

The chain is built from TRBV5-6 and TRBJ1-5; D might be TRBD1 (6 bases). The V and J ends lost 4 bases and 0 bases respectively, with 17 bases between them. The CDR3 length is 17 residues. Germline V gene sequence: CDR1 SGHDT, CDR2 YYEEEE. The CDR3 region has the DNA TGTGCCAGCAGCCGAGAAGGGGGATCCCTTAGCAATCAGCCCCAGCATTTT. Translation gives CASSREGGSLSNQPQHF.

The rearrangement uses TRBV30 and TRBJ1-2; D not certain. The V gene lost 0 bases and the J gene lost 3 bases, with 11 bases spanning the gap. The CDR3 has 14 amino acids. Germline CDR1 is GTSNPN and CDR2 is SVGIG (reference sequence). The DNA for the CDR3 is TGTGCCTGGAGTGTCCCCTCGAGGGACTATGGCTACACCTTC. Translating gives CAWSVPSRDYGYTF.

J is TRBJ2-7 and V is TRBV30, with 7 nucleotides matching TRBD1. V was pared by 7 bases and J by 2 bases, with 8 bases of the junction left unmatched. The CDR3 is 13 residues long. CDR1 and CDR2 from the germline V gene are GTSNPN and SVGIG (reference sequence). DNA of the CDR3: TGTGCCTCAAACAGGGGTCGCCCCTACGAGCAGTACTTC. This sequence encodes CASNRGRPYEQYF.

The chain recombines TRBV11-2 with TRBJ1-1; possible D gene TRBD1, 5 bases. Trimming took off 1 base at V and 1 base at J, with 13 bases between the two ends. CDR1 SGHAT and CDR2 FQNNGV come from the germline V gene. The CDR3 contains 16 residues. CDR3 bases: TGTGCCAGCAGCTTAGTATTACAGGAGCCGAACACTGAAGCTTTCTTT. Translating it yields CASSLVLQEPNTEAFF.